This T cell receptor beta chain stems from a study of blood T cell repertoires in COVID-19. Study overall: Sample material is recorded as cDNA or gDNA derived from T cells, B-cell-depleted T cells, or PBMCs.

The V segment lost 10 bases and the J segment 1 base; nucleotides outside the gene matches: 7. The CDR3 runs 14 residues. Germline V CDR1 and CDR2: MNHEY, SMNVEV (reference sequence). Participant age was roughly 18 to 90 years, and participants resided in about two dozen US areas. Study processing details: By means of reference gene primer amplification, nucleated cell counts were estimated. TCRdb's table, derived via immunoSEQ multiplex PCR, lists solely in-frame clones and lacks some. D and trimming were read from the DNA, whereas the V and J calls and clone size are those reported in that table. This repertoire shows under 200,000 clones, about 82% found once; its top ten account for around 6%.

The specimen was PBMCs or T cells enriched from blood (not recorded which). The genes are TRBV27 and TRBJ2-7, with 10 nucleotides matching TRBD2. The receptor comes from a man aged 40-55 years with acute COVID-19. The CDR3 reads CATNPAGGSYEQYF. Written as DNA, the CDR3 is TGTGCCACCAATCCAGCGGGAGGGTCCTACGAGCAGTACTTC.